This T cell receptor (beta chain) was recovered during a study of T-cell memory formation after mild COVID-19. Study at large: The study found TCR clusters largely donor specific.

This clonotype has a handful of counts. Its specificity is unknown. CDR3 length equals 15 residues. J lost 0 bases, V lost 4 bases, and 4 bases had no gene match. Germline assignment: CDR1 SGHVS and CDR2 FQNEAQ. Study results and limitations: Contracting CD4+ clones were located mainly in CM and EM, and CD8+ clones in EMRA.

A 5'RACE reaction primed in the constant segment made cDNA libraries of TCR alpha and TCR beta, and these carried sample barcodes and UMIs. MiXCR, run by TCRdb on the 5' RACE reads, gives a single entry per CDR3 protein. The sample shows 250,000 or so distinct CDR3 sequences, around a tenth of them seen only once. This sequence joins TRBV7-8 and TRBJ2-3; 7 positions match TRBD1. This TCR derives from a man younger than 35 who had mild COVID-19 (a few samples of this study predate the infection). Cell type and time point are not known. Material: PBMCs or a T cell subset sorted from them (not recorded which). The CDR3 region has the DNA TGTGCCAGCAGCTATCGACAGGGTAGCACAGATACGCAGTATTTT. Translating it yields CASSYRQGSTDTQYF. The full variable domain, completed using reference TRBV7-8 and TRBJ2-3, is GAGVSQSPRYKVAKRGQDVALRCDPISGHVSLFWYQQALGQGPEFLTYFQNEAQLDKSGLPSDRFFAERPEGSVSTLKIQRTQQEDSAVYLCASSYRQGSTDTQYFGPGTRLTVL.